This TCR beta chain came from a study of T cell responses to AZD1222 COVID-19 vaccine. General observations from the study: No repertoire was sampled before or during the peak T cell response, only after it. Baseline seropositives among AZD1222 recipients totaled only 5 to 7.

Analyses pooled second doses at about 4 or about 12 weeks. Comment on this clone: Its antigen is as yet unknown.

Here immunoSEQ multiplex PCR was the method, and the copy in TCRdb shows in-frame clones only, minus some. The sample holds 150,000 to 200,000 clones, 92% seen once. The sample here was peripheral blood, taken 28 days after the second AZD1222 dose. The sequence was obtained from an adult who received the AZD1222 COVID-19 vaccine.

The CDR3 reads CASSPADWSGSYEQYF. CDR3 DNA: TGTGCCAGCAGCCCGGCCGATTGGAGCGGATCCTACGAGCAGTACTTC. The chain employs TRBV14 and TRBJ2-7; TRBD2 is a possible D gene (5 bases). Trimming stripped 4 bases from V and 1 base from J, with 17 bases between. The germline gives CDR1 SGHDN, CDR2 FVKESK. The CDR3 totals 16 residues.